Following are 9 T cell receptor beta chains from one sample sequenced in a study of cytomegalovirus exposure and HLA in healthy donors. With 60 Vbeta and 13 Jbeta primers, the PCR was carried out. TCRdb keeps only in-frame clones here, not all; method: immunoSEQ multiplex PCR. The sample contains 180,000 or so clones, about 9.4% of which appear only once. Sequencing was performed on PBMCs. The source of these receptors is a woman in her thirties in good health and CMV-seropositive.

CDR3 sequence (DNA): TGTGCCAGCAGCTCCGGACAGCTCACAGATACGCAGTATTTT. It encodes CASSSGQLTDTQYF. The chain has TRBV13 and TRBJ2-3; a possible D gene is TRBD1 (6 bases). V was pared by 4 bases and J by 2 bases, with 10 bases between. The CDR3 is 14 amino acids. Germline-derived CDR1 and CDR2 are PRHDT and FYEKMQ (reference sequence).

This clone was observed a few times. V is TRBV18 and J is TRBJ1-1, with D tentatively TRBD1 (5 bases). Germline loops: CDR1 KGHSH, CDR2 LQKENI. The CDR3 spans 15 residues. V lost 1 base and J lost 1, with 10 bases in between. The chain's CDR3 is CASSPLDSSNTEAFF. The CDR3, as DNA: TGTGCCAGCTCACCACTCGACAGCTCGAACACTGAAGCTTTCTTT.

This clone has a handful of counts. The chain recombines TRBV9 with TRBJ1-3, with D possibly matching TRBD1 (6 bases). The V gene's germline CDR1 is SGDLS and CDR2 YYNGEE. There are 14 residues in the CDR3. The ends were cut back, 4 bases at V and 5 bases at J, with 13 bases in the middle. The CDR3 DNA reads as TGTGCCAGCAGCCCCGGCAGGGGAAGAAACACCATATATTTT. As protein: CASSPGRGRNTIYF.

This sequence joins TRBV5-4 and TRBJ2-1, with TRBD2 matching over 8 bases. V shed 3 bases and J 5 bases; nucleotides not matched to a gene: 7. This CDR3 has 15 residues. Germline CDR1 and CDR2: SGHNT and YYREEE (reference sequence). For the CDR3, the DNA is TGTGCCAGCAGCTCCGGGACTAGTAGAAACAATGAGCAGTTCTTC. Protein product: CASSSGTSRNNEQFF.

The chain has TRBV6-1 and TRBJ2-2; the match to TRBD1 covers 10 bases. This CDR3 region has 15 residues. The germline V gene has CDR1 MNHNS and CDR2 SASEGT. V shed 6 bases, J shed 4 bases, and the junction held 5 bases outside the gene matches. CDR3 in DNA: TGTGCCAGCAGGAGGGACAGGGGAGCCACCGGGGAGCTGTTTTTT. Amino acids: CASRRDRGATGELFF.

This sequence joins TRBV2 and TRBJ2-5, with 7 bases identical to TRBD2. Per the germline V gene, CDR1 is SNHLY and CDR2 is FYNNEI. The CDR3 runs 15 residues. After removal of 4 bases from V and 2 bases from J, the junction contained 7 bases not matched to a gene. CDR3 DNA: TGTGCCAGCAGTGGCGGGACTAACCGACAAGAGACCCAGTACTTC. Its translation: CASSGGTNRQETQYF.

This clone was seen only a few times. CDR3: CARSLAPTSGAYEQYF. The CDR3 DNA sequence: TGTGCCAGAAGCTTGGCCCCGACTAGCGGGGCTTACGAGCAGTACTTC. This chain uses TRBV5-3 with TRBJ2-7; TRBD2 aligns across 11 bases. TRBV5-3 qualifies as an ORF whose function is uncertain. The CDR3 is 16 amino acids. J gave up 4 bases and V 0 bases, and 6 bases lay outside the gene matches.

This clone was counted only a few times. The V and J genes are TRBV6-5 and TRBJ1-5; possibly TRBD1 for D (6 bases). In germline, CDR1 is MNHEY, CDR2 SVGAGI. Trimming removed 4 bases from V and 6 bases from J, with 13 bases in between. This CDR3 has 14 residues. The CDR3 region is CASSSEGVAQPQHF. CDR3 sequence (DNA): TGTGCCAGCAGTTCTGAGGGGGTCGCTCAGCCCCAGCATTTT.

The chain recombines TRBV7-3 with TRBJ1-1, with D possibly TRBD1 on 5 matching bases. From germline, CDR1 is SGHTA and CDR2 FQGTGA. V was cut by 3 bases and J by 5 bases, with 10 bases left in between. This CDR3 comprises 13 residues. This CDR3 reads CASSFGGITEAFF. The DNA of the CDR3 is TGTGCCAGCAGCTTCGGGGGTATAACTGAAGCTTTCTTT.